One and the same sample provided the 4 T cell receptor beta chains below, sequenced in a study of blood T cell repertoires in COVID-19. Clones were read by immunoSEQ multiplex PCR, and TCRdb kept only the in-frame ones, dropping some. Here the sample spans around 62,000 clones, just under 90% being singletons. The sequenced sample was peripheral blood. The source of these receptors is a man in his sixties with acute or convalescent COVID-19.

This chain connects TRBV11-3 to TRBJ2-1; TRBD1 agrees at 10 bases. V lost 4 bases, J lost 2 bases, and 8 bases stayed unmatched. CDR1 is SGHNT, CDR2 YENEEA, per germline. The CDR3 loop spans 17 amino acids. CDR3 protein: CASSSPLDRGPYNEQFF. The CDR3 nucleotides are TGTGCCAGCAGCTCCCCCCTCGACAGGGGGCCCTACAATGAGCAGTTCTTC.

The CDR3 loop is CASSRTSGRVYNEQFF. The DNA for the CDR3 is TGTGCCAGCAGTCGTACTAGCGGGAGGGTATACAATGAGCAGTTCTTC. The genes are TRBV28 and TRBJ2-1; TRBD2 aligns across 13 bases. The CDR3 covers 16 residues. The germline V gene has CDR1 MDHEN and CDR2 SYDVKM. Germline trimming cut 5 bases from V and 4 bases from J; bases unmatched to any gene: 5.

The rearrangement links TRBV18 to TRBJ2-3, with 8 bases lining up with TRBD2. The V gene end was trimmed by 1 base and the J gene end by 4 bases; junction bases not matched to a gene: 4. This CDR3 region has 15 residues. Germline CDR1 KGHSH, CDR2 LQKENI. CDR3: CASSPLAGYSDTQYF. The DNA for the CDR3 is TGTGCCAGCTCACCACTAGCGGGATACTCAGATACGCAGTATTTT. Complete variable domain (other parts from reference TRBV18 and TRBJ2-3): NAGVMQNPRHLVRRRGQEARLRCSPMKGHSHVYWYRQLPEEGLKFMVYLQKENIIDESGMPKERFSAEFPKEGPSILRIQQVVRGDSAAYFCASSPLAGYSDTQYFGPGTRLTVL.

This chain links TRBV4-3 with TRBJ1-1, with 10 bases identical to TRBD1. The length of the CDR3 is 14 residues. V dropped 4 bases and J dropped 5; count of bases not matched to a gene: 4. Germline values: CDR1 LGHNA, CDR2 YSLEER. The DNA of the CDR3 is TGCGCCAGCAGCCTCGGGACAGGGGAGACTGAAGCTTTCTTT. Amino acid sequence: CASSLGTGETEAFF.